Presented here are 30 T cell receptor beta chains from one specimen sequenced in a study of human T cells and chemical hapten exposure. Sample time point: patch test 2, 6 weeks after DPC sensitization. Noted treatment: therapeutic diphenylcyclopropenone sensitization with weekly scalp DPC. MiXCR, run by TCRdb on the RACE reads, gives a single entry per CDR3 protein. The data contain around 50,000 distinct CDR3 sequences, more than 9% of them singletons. Source: whole blood, taken in connection with sensitization to the hapten diphenylcyclopropenone (DPC). These receptors came from a woman in her fifties or sixties with alopecia areata. Some clones in this sample may be carry-over from other donors' samples.

The chain joins TRBV18 to TRBJ1-6, with D tentatively TRBD1 (5 bases). V dropped 3 bases and J dropped 5 bases, with 11 bases sitting between them. Germline V gene sequence: CDR1 KGHSH, CDR2 LQKENI. CDR3 length equals 15 residues. Here the CDR3 DNA reads TGTGCCAGCTCACCCCCGGGGGGAGATAATTCACCCCTCCACTTT. Translating gives CASSPPGGDNSPLHF.

This clonotype turned up a few times. The J gene is TRBJ2-1, the V gene TRBV7-9; D gene unclear. Deletions cut 1 base from V and 9 bases from J, with 4 bases between. The V gene's germline CDR1 is SEHNR and CDR2 FQNEAQ (reference sequence). The CDR3 consists of 11 residues. For the CDR3, the DNA is TGTGCCAGCAGCTTAGGGTCTGAGCAGTTCTTC. This encodes CASSLGSEQFF.

This clonotype has a count of ten or more. The chain's CDR3 is CASSLTGLTPYGYTF. The CDR3 DNA reads as TGTGCCAGCAGCCTGACAGGGTTGACCCCTTATGGCTACACCTTC. The V and J genes are TRBV7-2 and TRBJ1-2; TRBD1 matches 7 bases. This CDR3 contains 15 residues. CDR1 and CDR2 from the germline V gene are SGHTA and FQGNSA. V shed 5 bases, J shed 5 bases, and the junction held 11 bases outside the gene matches.

This clonotype has a count of ten or more. The gene calls are TRBV7-7 and TRBJ2-1; 10 bases fit TRBD1. The CDR3 length is 15 residues. V lost 5 bases and J lost 4; bases outside the gene matches: 5. The germline CDR1 and CDR2 sequences are SSHAT and FNYEAQ (reference sequence). CDR3 sequence (DNA): TGTGCCAGCAGCGTAGACAGGGGGCTATACAATGAGCAGTTCTTC. It codes for CASSVDRGLYNEQFF.

The V and J genes are TRBV28 and TRBJ2-7; the match to TRBD1 covers 7 bases. This CDR3 has 12 residues. The germline V gene encodes CDR1 MDHEN and CDR2 SYDVKM. V lost 5 bases, J lost 12 bases, and 10 bases stayed unmatched. The CDR3 here is CASSLPTGFRYF. Written as DNA, the CDR3 is TGTGCCAGCAGTCTCCCGACAGGGTTTAGGTACTTC.

This clonotype was observed a few times. The rearrangement uses TRBV18 and TRBJ2-1; the D is unclear. This CDR3 contains 12 residues. Germline V CDR1 and CDR2: KGHSH, LQKENI. V shed 0 bases and J shed 15 bases, with 12 bases lying between them. CDR3 sequence: CASSPPETTPFF. The CDR3 coding sequence is TGTGCCAGCTCACCACCTGAAACGACTCCGTTCTTC.

This clonotype was recorded only once. The chain is built from TRBV7-2 and TRBJ2-5; D remains ambiguous. Germline CDR1 SGHTA, CDR2 FQGNSA. There are 14 residues in the CDR3. The V end lost 0 bases, the J end lost 5 bases, and 10 bases lay between the germline ends. The CDR3 coding sequence is TGTGCCAGCAGCTTAGCTGGGGTACGGGAGACCCAGTACTTC. Its translation is CASSLAGVRETQYF.

There are many counts of this clonotype. The chain uses TRBV7-2 and TRBJ2-5, with a possible D match to TRBD2 (6 bases). Trimming cost V 5 bases and J 4 bases, with 17 bases left between them. Germline V CDR1 and CDR2: SGHTA, FQGNSA. The CDR3 length is 15 residues. The CDR3 reads CASSDTGLGIETQYF. DNA for the CDR3: TGTGCCAGCAGCGATACGGGACTCGGAATAGAGACCCAGTACTTC.

In its sample, this clonotype was seen many times. The DNA of the CDR3 is TGCGCCAGCAGCCAAGCCCGGGGGAATCAGCCCCAGCATTTT. The encoded protein is CASSQARGNQPQHF. The rearrangement uses TRBV4-1 and TRBJ1-5, with a weak D call TRBD1 (5 bases). This CDR3 is built from 14 residues. V was cut by 1 base and J by 4 bases, with 8 bases left in between. Looked up from germline, CDR1 is MGHRA and CDR2 is YSYEKL.

The chain employs TRBV6-2 or TRBV6-3 and TRBJ1-3; a weak D match, TRBD1 (6 bases). The CDR3 is 14 residues long. The V gene's germline CDR1 is MNHEY and CDR2 SVGEGT. Trimming removed 6 bases at V and 4 bases at J, with 13 bases between. In nucleotides, the CDR3 is TGTGCCAGCAGCCCCACAGGGCTCGGAAACACCATATATTTT. This encodes CASSPTGLGNTIYF.

J is TRBJ2-7 and V is TRBV12-3 or TRBV12-4, with D tentatively TRBD1 (6 bases). The CDR3 consists of 14 residues. The V end was cut by 6 bases, the J end by 2 bases, with 14 bases between. CDR3 in amino acids: CASSRDGGPYEQYF. The CDR3 DNA sequence: TGTGCCAGCAGCCGCGATGGGGGCCCCTACGAGCAGTACTTC.

At least ten counts were recorded for this clonotype. CDR3 in DNA: TGCAGTGCTACCCCCACTAGCGGGAGTAGCTCTGGGGCCAACGTCCTGACTTTC. This translates into CSATPTSGSSSGANVLTF. J is TRBJ2-6 and V is TRBV20-1; TRBD2 matches at 11 bases. V shed 4 bases, J shed 0 bases, and the junction held 8 bases outside the gene matches. Germline CDR1 is DFQATT and CDR2 is SNEGSKA (reference sequence). The CDR3 spans 18 residues.

CDR3 sequence: CATTTWDTEAFF. CDR3 DNA: TGTGCCACCACGACGTGGGACACTGAAGCTTTCTTT. The rearrangement links TRBV28 to TRBJ1-1; D is ambiguous. Deletions cut 10 bases from V and 3 bases from J, with 12 bases between. CDR1 and CDR2 from the germline V gene are MDHEN and SYDVKM. This CDR3 comprises 12 residues.

The CDR3 DNA sequence: TGTGCCAGCAGTTTAGGCAGATTGAACACTGAAGCTTTCTTT. This codes for CASSLGRLNTEAFF. V gene TRBV28 combines with J gene TRBJ1-1, with unresolved D. The CDR3 sequence is 14 residues long. Germline lookup yields CDR1 MDHEN and CDR2 SYDVKM. V lost 2 bases, J lost 0 bases, and 7 bases lay in between.

This clonotype was seen ten or more times. The J gene is TRBJ1-6, the V gene TRBV3-1, with D perhaps TRBD1 (6 bases). Trimming removed 5 bases at V and 8 bases at J, with 13 bases between. The CDR3 extends over 14 amino acids. Germline V gene data show CDR1 as LGHDT and CDR2 as YNNKEL (reference sequence). Here the CDR3 DNA reads TGTGCCAGCAGCTCCAGGGGTTCGTATTCACCCCTCCACTTT. Translating it yields CASSSRGSYSPLHF.

This clonotype was seen many times. The CDR3 bases are TGTGCCAGCAGTATCACCATCCGGGACATTTCGGGAGAGACCCAGTACTTC. Translating gives CASSITIRDISGETQYF. The V call is TRBV6-2 or TRBV6-3, the J call TRBJ2-5, with D perhaps TRBD1 (6 bases). The V end lost 5 bases, the J end lost 4 bases, and 23 bases lay between the germline ends. CDR1 MNHEY and CDR2 SVGEGT come from the germline V gene. The CDR3 has 17 residues.

This clonotype was observed at least ten times. The V gene is TRBV4-2, the J gene TRBJ1-1; possible D gene TRBD1, 5 bases. This CDR3 has 13 residues. V lost 0 bases and J lost 9, with 11 bases in between. CDR1 LGHNA and CDR2 YNFKEQ come from the germline V gene. CDR3 DNA sequence: TGTGCCAGCAGCCAAGAGTCGGCAGGGAAAGCTTTCTTT. This codes for CASSQESAGKAFF.

This clonotype has just a few counts. The chain links TRBV6-5 to TRBJ2-1; TRBD2 aligns across 7 bases. The germline V gene encodes CDR1 MNHEY and CDR2 SVGAGI. With V trimmed by 6 bases and J by 5 bases, 10 bases remained unmatched. CDR3 size: 15 residues. The CDR3 is CASSPRGSPDNEQFF. In DNA form, the CDR3 reads TGTGCCAGCAGCCCGCGGGGGAGTCCCGACAATGAGCAGTTCTTC.

The table lists this clonotype with a few counts. The V gene is TRBV4-2, the J gene TRBJ2-2, with D possibly matching TRBD2 (5 bases). The CDR3 totals 13 residues. From germline, CDR1 is LGHNA and CDR2 YNFKEQ. Trimming took 0 bases from V and 7 from J, leaving 6 bases between them. DNA for the CDR3: TGTGCCAGCAGCCAAGACGAGGGCGGGGAGCTGTTTTTT. Translation gives CASSQDEGGELFF.

The V and J genes are TRBV20-1 and TRBJ1-2, with unresolved D. V lost 2 bases and J 7 bases, leaving 14 bases between the germline ends. Germline V lookup: CDR1 DFQATT, CDR2 SNEGSKA (reference sequence). The CDR3 is 13 residues long. The CDR3 loop is CSARRRQSSGYTF. The CDR3 nucleotides are TGCAGTGCTAGAAGACGGCAGTCCAGTGGCTACACCTTC.

Points on this clonotype: An end of the junction does not agree with germline; a read error may underlie this. This chain links TRBV11-2 with TRBJ2-7; TRBD1 matches 7 bases. The germline CDR1 and CDR2 sequences are SGHAT and FQNNGV. The CDR3 is 15 amino acids. CDR3 DNA sequence: TGTGCCTGCAGACCAATACAGGGGAAGGTAGACGAGCAGTACTTC. It translates to CACRPIQGKVDEQYF.

At least ten counts were recorded for this clonotype. The V call is TRBV28, the J call TRBJ2-5, with a tentative D call TRBD1 (6 bases). Germline-derived CDR1 and CDR2 are MDHEN and SYDVKM. This CDR3 has 12 residues. Trimming stripped 5 bases from V and 6 bases from J, with 10 bases between. Here the CDR3 DNA reads TGTGCCAGCAGTACCCAGGGGAAGACCCAGTACTTC. Translation: CASSTQGKTQYF.

This clonotype is medium-sized in the sample. V is TRBV4-3 and J is TRBJ1-4; D remains unclear. Trimming stripped 0 bases from V and 3 bases from J, with 14 bases between. The germline V gene has CDR1 LGHNA and CDR2 YSLEER. The CDR3 extends over 17 amino acids. CDR3 in DNA: TGCGCCAGCAGCCAAGATGTAGTAATTGCGGCTAATGAAAAACTGTTTTTT. Its translation: CASSQDVVIAANEKLFF.

This clonotype showed up many times. The V call is TRBV2, the J call TRBJ1-1, with 10 nucleotides matching TRBD1. In germline, CDR1 is SNHLY, CDR2 FYNNEI. This CDR3 spans 15 amino acids. V lost 3 bases, J lost 5 bases, and 6 bases stayed unmatched. CDR3 residues: CASSDGTGVGTEAFF. The CDR3 DNA reads TGTGCCAGCAGTGACGGGACAGGGGTGGGGACTGAAGCTTTCTTT. Using reference TRBV2 and TRBJ1-1 for the parts outside the CDR3, the full variable domain is EPEVTQTPSHQVTQMGQEVILRCVPISNHLYFYWYRQILGQKVEFLVSFYNNEISEKSEIFDDQFSVERPDGSNFTLKIRSTKLEDSAMYFCASSDGTGVGTEAFFGQGTRLTVV.

This clonotype was detected only a few times. The rearrangement links TRBV5-1 to TRBJ2-5, with 10 bases matching TRBD2. The trim removed 3 bases at V and 5 bases at J, leaving 7 bases unmatched. The CDR3 is 15 residues long. Germline assignment: CDR1 SGHRS and CDR2 YFSETQ. The CDR3 DNA follows: TGCGCCAGCAGCTCTAGCGGGAGTTCTGCGGAGACCCAGTACTTC. Its translation: CASSSSGSSAETQYF.

This chain connects TRBV6-2 or TRBV6-3 to TRBJ1-5; TRBD1 might be the D (6 bases). The V end was cut by 6 bases, the J end by 3 bases, with 12 bases between. The germline gives CDR1 MNHEY, CDR2 SVGEGT. The CDR3 loop spans 14 amino acids. The CDR3 is CASRRTGINQPQHF. The DNA of the CDR3 is TGTGCCAGCAGAAGAACAGGGATCAATCAGCCCCAGCATTTT.

This chain connects TRBV18 to TRBJ2-7; D unclear. The V end was cut by 6 bases, the J end by 4 bases, with 13 bases between. Germline V gene lookup returns CDR1 KGHSH and CDR2 LQKENI. CDR3 length equals 13 residues. The CDR3 coding sequence is TGTGCCAGCTCCCGAGGAGATTTTTACGAGCAGTACTTC. This codes for CASSRGDFYEQYF.

This clonotype was counted many times. The chain employs TRBV28 and TRBJ1-5; 7 bases match TRBD1. CDR3 length: 14 amino acids. Germline-derived CDR1 and CDR2 are MDHEN and SYDVKM. V gave up 2 bases and J gave up 5 bases; unmatched junction bases: 3. The CDR3 sequence is CASSLTGEYQPQHF. Written as DNA, the CDR3 is TGTGCCAGCAGTTTAACAGGGGAGTATCAGCCCCAGCATTTT.

This clonotype appeared many times. The CDR3 DNA sequence: TGTGCCAGCAGTGTACGACAGGGAGGTTCCGGGGAGCTGTTTTTT. Its translation is CASSVRQGGSGELFF. V usage is TRBV6-6 and J usage is TRBJ2-2; D might be TRBD1 (7 bases). CDR3 length: 15 amino acids. The V gene lost 5 bases and the J gene lost 6 bases, with 16 bases spanning the gap. Germline CDR1 reads MNHNY; CDR2 reads SVGAGI (reference sequence).

This clonotype is medium-sized (0.01 to 0.1%). This chain joins TRBV24-1 and TRBJ2-3, with D possibly TRBD2 on 6 matching bases. Trimming cost V 1 base and J 2 bases, with 9 bases left between them. The CDR3 is 15 residues long. Looked up from germline, CDR1 is KGHDR and CDR2 is SFDVKD. CDR3 nucleotide sequence: TGTGCCACCAGTGATTTCGGAGGGCCCACAGATACGCAGTATTTT. Protein product: CATSDFGGPTDTQYF.